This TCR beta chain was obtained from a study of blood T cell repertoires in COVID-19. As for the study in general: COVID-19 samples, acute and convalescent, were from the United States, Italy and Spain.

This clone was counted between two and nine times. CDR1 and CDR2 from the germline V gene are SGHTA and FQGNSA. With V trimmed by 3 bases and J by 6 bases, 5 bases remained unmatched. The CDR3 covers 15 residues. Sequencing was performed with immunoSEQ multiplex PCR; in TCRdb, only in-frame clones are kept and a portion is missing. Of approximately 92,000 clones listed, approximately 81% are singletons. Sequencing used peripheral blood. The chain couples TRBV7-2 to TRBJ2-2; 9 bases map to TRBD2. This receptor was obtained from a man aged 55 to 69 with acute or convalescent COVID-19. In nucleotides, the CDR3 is TGTGCCAGCAGCTTGTCAGCGGGGGGAGCCGGGGAGCTGTTTTTT. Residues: CASSLSAGGAGELFF. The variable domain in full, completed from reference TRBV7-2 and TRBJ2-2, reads GAGVSQSPSNKVTEKGKDVELRCDPISGHTALYWYRQSLGQGLEFLIYFQGNSAPDKSGLPSDRFSAERTGGSVSTLTIQRTQQEDSAVYLCASSLSAGGAGELFFGEGSRLTVL.